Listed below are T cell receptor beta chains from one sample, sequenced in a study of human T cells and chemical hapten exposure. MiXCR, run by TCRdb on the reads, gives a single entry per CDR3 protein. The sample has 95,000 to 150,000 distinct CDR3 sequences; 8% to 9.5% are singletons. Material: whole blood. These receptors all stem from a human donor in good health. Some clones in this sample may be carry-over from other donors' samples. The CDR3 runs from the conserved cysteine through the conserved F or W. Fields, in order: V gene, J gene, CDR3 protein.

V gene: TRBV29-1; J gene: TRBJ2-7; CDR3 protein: CSVPRQGSSYEQYF
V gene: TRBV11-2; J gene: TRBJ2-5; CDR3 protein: CASSFPPLTSGNQETQYF
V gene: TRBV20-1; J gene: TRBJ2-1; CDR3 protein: CSARDGGSLNEQFF
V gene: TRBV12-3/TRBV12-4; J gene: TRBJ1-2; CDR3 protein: CASNALPANYGYTF
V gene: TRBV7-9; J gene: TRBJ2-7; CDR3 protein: CASGHLTGPYEQYF
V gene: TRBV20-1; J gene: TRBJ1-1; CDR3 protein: CSARVLDRGNTEAFF
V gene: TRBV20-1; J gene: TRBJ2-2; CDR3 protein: CSARGGTGTRIPGELFF
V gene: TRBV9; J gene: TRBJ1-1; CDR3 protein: CASSVGKGEAFF
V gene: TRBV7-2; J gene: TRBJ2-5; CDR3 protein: CASSQHQGGRETQYF
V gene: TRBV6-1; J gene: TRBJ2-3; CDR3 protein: CASIKERRGGDTQYF
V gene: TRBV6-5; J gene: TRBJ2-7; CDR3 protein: CASSYGQGRNEQYF
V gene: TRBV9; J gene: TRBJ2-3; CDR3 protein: CASSVSGETDTQYF
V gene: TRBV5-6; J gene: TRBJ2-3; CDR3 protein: CASSLERWGLAGVEDTQYF
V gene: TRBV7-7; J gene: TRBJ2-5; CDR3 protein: CASSLRTGTFTTQYF
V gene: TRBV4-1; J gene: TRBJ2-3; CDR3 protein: CASSLSALQDTQYF
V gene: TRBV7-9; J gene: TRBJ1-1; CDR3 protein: CASSLGVGTEAFF
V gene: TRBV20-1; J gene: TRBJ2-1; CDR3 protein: CSAIPTSGRHNEQFF
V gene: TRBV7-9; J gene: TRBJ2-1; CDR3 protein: CASSLRNWGQGAYNEQFF
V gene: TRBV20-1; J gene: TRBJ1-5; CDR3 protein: CSARGTGNNQPQHF
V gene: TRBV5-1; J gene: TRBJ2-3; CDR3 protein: CASSYEGLAGNTDTQYF
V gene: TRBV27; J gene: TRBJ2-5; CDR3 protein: CASSYKRGREETQYF
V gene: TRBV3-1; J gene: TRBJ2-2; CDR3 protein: CASRRLAGVVTGELFF
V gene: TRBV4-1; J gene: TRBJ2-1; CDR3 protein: CASSQDAAEAYNEQFF
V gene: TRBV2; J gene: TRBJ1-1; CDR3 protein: CASTRTVQNTEAFF
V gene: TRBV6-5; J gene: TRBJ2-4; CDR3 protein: CASSYGRGGAAKNIQYF
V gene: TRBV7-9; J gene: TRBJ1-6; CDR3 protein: CASSLGETYNSPLHF
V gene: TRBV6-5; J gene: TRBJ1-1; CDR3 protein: CASSYSMGALMNTEAFF
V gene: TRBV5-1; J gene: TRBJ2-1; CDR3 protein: CASSPNAWSSYNEQFF
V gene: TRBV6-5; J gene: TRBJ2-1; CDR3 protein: CAGSFPGQGSYNEQFF
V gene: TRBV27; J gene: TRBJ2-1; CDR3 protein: CASGGTAYNEQFF
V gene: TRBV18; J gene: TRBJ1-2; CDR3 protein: CASSLGTALYGYTF
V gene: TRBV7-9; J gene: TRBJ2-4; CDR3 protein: CASSLQGRWAKNIQYF
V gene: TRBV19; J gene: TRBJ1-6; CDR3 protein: CASSERTGSSYNSPLHF
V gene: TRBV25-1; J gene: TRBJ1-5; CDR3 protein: CASSGGERNQPQHF
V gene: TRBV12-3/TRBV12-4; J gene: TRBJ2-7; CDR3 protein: CASSPGQGYGQYF
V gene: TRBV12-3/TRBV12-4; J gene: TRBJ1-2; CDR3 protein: CASSWGPVIMGQGARNYGYTF
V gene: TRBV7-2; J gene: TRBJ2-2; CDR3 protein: CASSPQGGAGAGELFF
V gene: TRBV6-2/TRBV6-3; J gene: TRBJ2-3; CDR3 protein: CASSAGTSGGNTQYF
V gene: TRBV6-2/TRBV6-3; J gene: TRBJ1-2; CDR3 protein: CASSYAGHENYGYTF
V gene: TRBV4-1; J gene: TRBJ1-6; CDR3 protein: CASSQSTGPNSPLHF
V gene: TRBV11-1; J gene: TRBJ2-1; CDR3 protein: CASSLEDYQAPYNEQFF
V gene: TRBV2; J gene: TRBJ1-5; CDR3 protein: CASSARQTGVGEPQHF
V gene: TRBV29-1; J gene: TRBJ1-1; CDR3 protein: CSVTRSGSLNTEAFF
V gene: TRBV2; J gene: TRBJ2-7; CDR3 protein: CASSEFPDSPYEQYF
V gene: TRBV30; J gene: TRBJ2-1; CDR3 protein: CAGLRREGRGNEQFF
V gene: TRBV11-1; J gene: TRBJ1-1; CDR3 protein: CASSSVRSLNTEAFF
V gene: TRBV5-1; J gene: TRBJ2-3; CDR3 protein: CASSLSAGTSTDTQYF
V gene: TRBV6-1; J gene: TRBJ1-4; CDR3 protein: CASALGQGVTNEKLFF
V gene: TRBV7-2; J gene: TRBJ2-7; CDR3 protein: CASRAAGQLYEQYF
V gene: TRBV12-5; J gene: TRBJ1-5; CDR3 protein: CASGWGEPQHF
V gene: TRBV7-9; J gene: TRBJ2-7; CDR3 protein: CASSLDSTYEQYF
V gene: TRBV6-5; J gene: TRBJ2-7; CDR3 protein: CASSPQLAGNYEQYF
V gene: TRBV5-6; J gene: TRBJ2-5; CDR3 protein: CASSAVTSRQETQYF
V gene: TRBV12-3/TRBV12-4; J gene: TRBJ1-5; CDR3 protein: CASSPDRVNQPQHF
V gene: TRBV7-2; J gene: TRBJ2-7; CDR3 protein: CASSFPSSYEQYF
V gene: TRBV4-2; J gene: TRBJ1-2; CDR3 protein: CASSKSAGTGGGDYGYTF
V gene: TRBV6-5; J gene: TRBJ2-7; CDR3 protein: CASSLHQSLSYEQYF
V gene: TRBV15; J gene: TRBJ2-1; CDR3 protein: CATSRVMNSNEQFF
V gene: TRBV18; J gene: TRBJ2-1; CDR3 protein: CASSPPGQGSSYNEQFF
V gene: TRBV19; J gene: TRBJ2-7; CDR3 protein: CASRTGTGAYEQYF